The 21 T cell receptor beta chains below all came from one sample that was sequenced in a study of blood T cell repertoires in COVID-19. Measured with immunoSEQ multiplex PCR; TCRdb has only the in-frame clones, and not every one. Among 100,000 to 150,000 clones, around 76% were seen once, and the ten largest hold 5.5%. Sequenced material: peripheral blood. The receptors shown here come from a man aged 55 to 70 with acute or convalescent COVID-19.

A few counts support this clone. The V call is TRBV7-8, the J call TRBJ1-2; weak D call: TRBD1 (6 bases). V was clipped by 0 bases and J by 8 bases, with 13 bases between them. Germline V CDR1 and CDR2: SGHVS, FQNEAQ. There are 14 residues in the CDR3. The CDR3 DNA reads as TGTGCCAGCAGCTTAGCGCTACAGGGAAGGGGCTACACCTTC. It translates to CASSLALQGRGYTF.

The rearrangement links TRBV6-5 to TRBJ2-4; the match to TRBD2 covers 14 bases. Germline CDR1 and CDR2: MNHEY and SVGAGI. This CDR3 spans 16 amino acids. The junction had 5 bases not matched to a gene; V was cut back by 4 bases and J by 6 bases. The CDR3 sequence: CASSSGLAGDRNIQYF. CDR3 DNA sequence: TGTGCCAGCAGTTCGGGACTAGCGGGAGACAGAAACATTCAGTACTTC.

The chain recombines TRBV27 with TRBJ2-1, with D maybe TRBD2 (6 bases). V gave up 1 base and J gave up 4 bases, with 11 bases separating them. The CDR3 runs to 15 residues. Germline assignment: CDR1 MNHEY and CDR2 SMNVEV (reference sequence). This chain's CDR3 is CASSLWDAGYNEQFF. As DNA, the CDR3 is TGTGCCAGCAGTTTATGGGACGCGGGGTACAATGAGCAGTTCTTC.

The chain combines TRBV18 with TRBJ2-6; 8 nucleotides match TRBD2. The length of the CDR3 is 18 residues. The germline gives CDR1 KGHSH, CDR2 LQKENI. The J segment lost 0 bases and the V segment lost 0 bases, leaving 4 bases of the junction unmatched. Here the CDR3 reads CASSPPLAAISGANVLTF. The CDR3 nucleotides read TGTGCCAGCTCACCACCACTAGCGGCGATCTCTGGGGCCAACGTCCTGACTTTC.

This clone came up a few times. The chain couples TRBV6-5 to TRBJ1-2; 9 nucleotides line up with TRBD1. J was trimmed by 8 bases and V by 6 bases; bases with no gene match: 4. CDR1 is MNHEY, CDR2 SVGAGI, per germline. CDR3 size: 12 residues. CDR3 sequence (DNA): TGTGCCAGCAGACACAGGGGGCTCGGCTACACCTTC. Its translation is CASRHRGLGYTF.

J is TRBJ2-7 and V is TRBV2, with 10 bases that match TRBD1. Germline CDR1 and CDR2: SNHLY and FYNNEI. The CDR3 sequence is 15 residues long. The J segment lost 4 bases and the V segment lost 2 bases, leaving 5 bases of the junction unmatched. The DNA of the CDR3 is TGTGCCAGCAGTGAACGGGACAGGGGCCCTTACGAGCAGTACTTC. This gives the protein CASSERDRGPYEQYF.

CDR3 protein: CASRTSETGELFF. CDR3 coding DNA: TGTGCCAGCCGGACTAGTGAGACCGGGGAGCTGTTTTTT. This chain links TRBV6-4 with TRBJ2-2, with 7 positions matching TRBD2. V lost 8 bases and J lost 5; bases outside the gene matches: 5. The CDR3 runs 13 residues. Germline assignment: CDR1 MRHNA and CDR2 SNTAGT.

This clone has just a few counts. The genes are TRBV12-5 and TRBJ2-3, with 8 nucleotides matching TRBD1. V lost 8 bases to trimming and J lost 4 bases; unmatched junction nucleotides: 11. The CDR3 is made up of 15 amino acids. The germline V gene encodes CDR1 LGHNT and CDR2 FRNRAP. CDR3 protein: CASTYTGGISDTQYF. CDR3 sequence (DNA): TGTGCTAGTACCTACACAGGGGGGATTTCAGATACGCAGTATTTT.

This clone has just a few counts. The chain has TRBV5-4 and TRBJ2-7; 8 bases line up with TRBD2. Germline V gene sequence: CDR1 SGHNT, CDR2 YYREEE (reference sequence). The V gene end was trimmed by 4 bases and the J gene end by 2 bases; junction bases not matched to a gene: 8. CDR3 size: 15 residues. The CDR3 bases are TGTGCCAGCAGCGCTTCCGGGACTAGGACCTACGAGCAGTACTTC. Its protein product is CASSASGTRTYEQYF.

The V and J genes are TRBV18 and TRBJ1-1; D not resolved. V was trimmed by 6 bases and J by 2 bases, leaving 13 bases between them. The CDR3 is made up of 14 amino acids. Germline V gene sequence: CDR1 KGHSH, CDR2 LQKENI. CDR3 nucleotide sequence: TGTGCCAGCTCGTCTCGGGGATCAAACACTGAAGCTTTCTTT. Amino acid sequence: CASSSRGSNTEAFF.

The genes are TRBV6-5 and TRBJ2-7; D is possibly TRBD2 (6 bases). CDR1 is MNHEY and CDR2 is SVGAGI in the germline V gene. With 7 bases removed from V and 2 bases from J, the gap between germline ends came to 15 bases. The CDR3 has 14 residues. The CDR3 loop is CASMGGGSTYEQYF. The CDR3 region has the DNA TGTGCCAGCATGGGGGGAGGAAGTACCTACGAGCAGTACTTC.

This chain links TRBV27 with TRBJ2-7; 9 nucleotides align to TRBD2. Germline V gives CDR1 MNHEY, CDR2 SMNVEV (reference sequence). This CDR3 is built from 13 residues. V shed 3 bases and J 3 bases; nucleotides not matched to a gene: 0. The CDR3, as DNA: TGTGCCAGCAGTTTGCGGGAGGGCTACGAGCAGTACTTC. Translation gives CASSLREGYEQYF.

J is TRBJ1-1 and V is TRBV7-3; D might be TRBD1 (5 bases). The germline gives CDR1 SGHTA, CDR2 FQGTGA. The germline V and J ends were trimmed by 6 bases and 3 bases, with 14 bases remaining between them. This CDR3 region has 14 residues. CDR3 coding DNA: TGTGCCAGCAGTCCCTCGGGGGAGTACACTGAAGCTTTCTTT. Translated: CASSPSGEYTEAFF.

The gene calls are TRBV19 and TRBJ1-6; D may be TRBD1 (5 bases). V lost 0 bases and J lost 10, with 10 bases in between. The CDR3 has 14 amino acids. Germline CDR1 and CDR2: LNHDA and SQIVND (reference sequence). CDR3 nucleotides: TGTGCCAGTAGTATAGAGGGGCTAGGCTCACCCCTCCACTTT. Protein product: CASSIEGLGSPLHF. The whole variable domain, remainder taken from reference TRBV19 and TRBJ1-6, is DGGITQSPKYLFRKEGQNVTLSCEQNLNHDAMYWYRQDPGQGLRLIYYSQIVNDFQKGDIAEGYSVSREKKESFPLTVTSAQKNPTAFYLCASSIEGLGSPLHFGNGTRLTVT.

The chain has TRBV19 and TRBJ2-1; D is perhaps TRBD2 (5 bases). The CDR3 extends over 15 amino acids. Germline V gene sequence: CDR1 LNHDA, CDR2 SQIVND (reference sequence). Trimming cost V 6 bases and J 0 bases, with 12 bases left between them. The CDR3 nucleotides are TGTGCCAGTAGCGAACTAGGGAGCTCCTACAATGAGCAGTTCTTC. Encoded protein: CASSELGSSYNEQFF.

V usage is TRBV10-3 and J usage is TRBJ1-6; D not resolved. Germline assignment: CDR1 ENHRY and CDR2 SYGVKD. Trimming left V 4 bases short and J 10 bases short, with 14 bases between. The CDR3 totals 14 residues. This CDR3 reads CAISVQQARSPLHF. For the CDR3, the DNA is TGTGCCATCAGTGTCCAGCAGGCACGGTCACCCCTCCACTTT.

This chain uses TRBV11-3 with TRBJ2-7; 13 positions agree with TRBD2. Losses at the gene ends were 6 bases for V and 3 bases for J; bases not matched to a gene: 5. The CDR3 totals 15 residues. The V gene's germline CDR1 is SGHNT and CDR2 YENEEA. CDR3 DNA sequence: TGTGCCAGCAGGCCGGGACTAGCGGGACTCTACGAGCAGTACTTC. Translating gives CASRPGLAGLYEQYF.

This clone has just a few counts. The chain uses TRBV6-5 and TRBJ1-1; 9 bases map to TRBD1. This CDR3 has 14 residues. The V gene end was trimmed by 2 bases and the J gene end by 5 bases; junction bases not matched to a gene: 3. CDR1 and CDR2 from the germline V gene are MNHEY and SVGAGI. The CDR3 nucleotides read TGTGCCAGCAGTTACAACAGGGGGCTTACTGAAGCTTTCTTT. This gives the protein CASSYNRGLTEAFF.

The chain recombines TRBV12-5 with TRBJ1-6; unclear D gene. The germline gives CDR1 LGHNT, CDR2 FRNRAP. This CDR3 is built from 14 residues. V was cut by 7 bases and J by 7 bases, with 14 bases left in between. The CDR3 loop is CASAPPDWNSPLHF. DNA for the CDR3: TGTGCTAGTGCCCCCCCCGACTGGAATTCACCCCTCCACTTT.

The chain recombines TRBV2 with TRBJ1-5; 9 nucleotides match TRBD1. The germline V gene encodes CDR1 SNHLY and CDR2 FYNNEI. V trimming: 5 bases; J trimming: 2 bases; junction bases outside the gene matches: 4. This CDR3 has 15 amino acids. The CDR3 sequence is CASSIDRGGNQPQHF. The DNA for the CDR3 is TGTGCCAGCAGTATTGACAGGGGGGGCAATCAGCCCCAGCATTTT.

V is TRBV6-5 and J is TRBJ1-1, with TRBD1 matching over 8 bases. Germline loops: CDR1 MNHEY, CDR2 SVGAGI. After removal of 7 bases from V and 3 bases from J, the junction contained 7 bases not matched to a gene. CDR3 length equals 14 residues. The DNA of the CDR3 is TGTGCCAGCACCGGACAGGGATCATACACTGAAGCTTTCTTT. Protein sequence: CASTGQGSYTEAFF.